The 26 T cell receptor beta chains below all came from one sample that was sequenced in a study of blood T cells in healthy people across ages (dated by TCRdb to about 2015). The library was made by 5' RACE. The instrument was an Illumina HiSeq 2500. A second PCR of about 6 to 11 cycles was performed with a sample-barcoded 5' primer and a J-beta primer mix. TCRdb trimmed public reads at Q25 via fastp, called clones via MiXCR and kept in-frame beta chains. Merged by CDR3 protein, the rows form single entries marked with the most common genes and DNA. In all, the sample holds around 870,000 distinct CDR3 sequences, and 29% of those were seen once. Jointly, the top ten make up roughly 17% of the sample. The sample taken for sequencing was blood. These receptor sequences come from a woman aged 80 or over in good health.

The rearrangement joins TRBV7-9 to TRBJ1-6; D is unclear. V lost 2 bases and J 9 bases, leaving 11 bases between the germline ends. The CDR3 sequence is 14 residues long. Germline loops: CDR1 SEHNR, CDR2 FQNEAQ (reference sequence). As DNA, the CDR3 is TGTGCCAGCAGCTTAAGCAGGCCAGGTTCACCCCTCCACTTT. Its protein is CASSLSRPGSPLHF.

The rearrangement links TRBV28 to TRBJ1-2; 7 bases match TRBD1. V was pared by 6 bases and J by 4 bases, with 11 bases of the junction left unmatched. Germline values: CDR1 MDHEN, CDR2 SYDVKM. This CDR3 is built from 15 residues. DNA of the CDR3: TGTGCCAGCAGCTCAACAGGGGCTGAGGGCTATGGCTACACCTTC. This codes for CASSSTGAEGYGYTF.

This clonotype has only one observation. This may be a read error: a much more frequent sequence differs by one nucleotide. This chain joins TRBV20-1 and TRBJ2-1, with 10 bases fitting TRBD2. Trimming at V came to 3 bases and at J to 6 bases, leaving 8 bases not matched to a gene. The CDR3 extends over 15 amino acids. CDR1 and CDR2 from the germline V gene are DFQATT and SNEGSKA (reference sequence). For the CDR3, the DNA is TGCAGTGCTAGTGAGCGGGGGGGATCTAGCAATGAGCAGTTCTTC. Its protein is CSASERGGSSNEQFF.

In the case of this clonotype: This may be a read error, as it is one base from a much larger clone. The rearrangement links TRBV9 to TRBJ1-2; unclear D gene. V was trimmed by 5 bases and J by 4 bases, leaving 18 bases between them. Germline V CDR1 and CDR2: SGDLS, YYNGEE. The CDR3 totals 15 residues. CDR3 sequence reads: CASSIGGLDPYGYTF. The CDR3 DNA reads as TGTGCCAGCAGTATAGGCGGACTTGACCCCTATGGCTACACCTTC. Using reference TRBV9 and TRBJ1-2 for the parts outside the CDR3, the full variable domain is DSGVTQTPKHLITATGQRVTLRCSPRSGDLSVYWYQQSLDQGLQFLIQYYNGEERAKGNILERFSAQQFPDLHSELNLSSLELGDSALYFCASSIGGLDPYGYTFGSGTRLTVV.

This clonotype was picked up one time. A read error may explain this, as a much larger clone is one base away. The V call is TRBV2, the J call TRBJ2-7, with 11 positions matching TRBD1. The CDR3 totals 15 residues. The germline gives CDR1 SNHLY, CDR2 FYNNEI. Trimming cost V 6 bases and J 2 bases; bases outside gene matches: 6. DNA of the CDR3: TGTGCCAGCAGGGGGACAGGGGGACCCCCCTACGAGCAGTACTTC. Translated: CASRGTGGPPYEQYF.

Ten or more counts support this clonotype. The chain carries TRBV7-2 and TRBJ2-6; D is perhaps TRBD2 (5 bases). The germline gives CDR1 SGHTA, CDR2 FQGNSA. CDR3 length: 19 residues. Trimming shortened V by 0 bases and J by 0 bases, and 15 bases separated the two germline ends. The CDR3 DNA reads TGTGCCAGCAGCTTAGCGCCTTCCGGACTTGACTCTGGGGCCAACGTCCTGACTTTC. The encoded protein is CASSLAPSGLDSGANVLTF.

The chain carries TRBV7-9 and TRBJ2-1; 15 bases match TRBD2. Germline assignment: CDR1 SEHNR and CDR2 FQNEAQ (reference sequence). The V gene end was trimmed by 4 bases and the J gene end by 15 bases; junction bases not matched to a gene: 7. There are 14 residues in the CDR3. The CDR3 coding sequence is TGTGCCAGCAGCTGGACTAGCGGGGGGGCCGAGGGGTTCTTC. It translates to CASSWTSGGAEGFF. The whole variable domain, remainder taken from reference TRBV7-9 and TRBJ2-1, is DTGVSQNPRHKITKRGQNVTFRCDPISEHNRLYWYRQTLGQGPEFLTYFQNEAQLEKSRLLSDRFSAERPKGSFSTLEIQRTEQGDSAMYLCASSWTSGGAEGFFGPGTRLTVL.

The sample holds many counts of this clonotype. Here the CDR3 DNA reads TGCGCCAGCAGCCCTAGAGCGGGGGAGTACGAGCAGTACTTC. Its translation: CASSPRAGEYEQYF. This chain links TRBV5-1 with TRBJ2-7; 8 bases map to TRBD2. Germline V gene sequence: CDR1 SGHRS, CDR2 YFSETQ. The CDR3 consists of 14 residues. After removal of 4 bases from V and 4 bases from J, the junction contained 7 bases not matched to a gene.

This clonotype was detected ten times or more. The CDR3 spells CASSIGTGGNYGYTF. The CDR3 DNA is TGTGCCAGCAGTATCGGGACAGGGGGGAACTATGGCTACACCTTC. This chain connects TRBV12-3 or TRBV12-4 to TRBJ1-2, with 11 bases that match TRBD1. The junction had 4 bases not matched to a gene; V was cut back by 5 bases and J by 2 bases. This CDR3 is 15 amino acids long.

As concerns this clonotype: This could be a read error, since a much larger clone is one nucleotide away. The genes are TRBV27 and TRBJ2-1, with 8 nucleotides matching TRBD2. Judging by the DNA end, TRBJ2-7 fits better; the J call may be wrong. This CDR3 has 15 residues. In germline, CDR1 is MNHEY, CDR2 SMNVEV (reference sequence). The CDR3 loop reads CASSPLAGSYNEQYF. The CDR3, as DNA: TGTGCCAGCAGCCCATTAGCGGGGAGTTACAATGAGCAGTACTTC.

This clonotype was detected once. Possible read error: a much larger clone is one base away. The chain recombines TRBV5-1 with TRBJ2-3, with TRBD2 matching 9 bases. The CDR3 runs 15 residues. V lost 3 bases, J lost 8 bases, and 10 bases stayed unmatched. The germline V gene has CDR1 SGHRS and CDR2 YFSETQ. CDR3 amino acids: CASSYSGGEGGTQYF. CDR3 nucleotides: TGCGCCAGCAGCTATAGCGGGGGCGAAGGAGGTACGCAGTATTTT.

This clonotype was seen repeatedly, ten times or more. The chain recombines TRBV12-3 or TRBV12-4 with TRBJ2-5; the D gene is possibly TRBD1 (6 bases). V was shortened by 0 bases and J by 5 bases, with 10 bases between the two germline ends. This CDR3 is 14 amino acids long. CDR3 in DNA: TGTGCCAGCAGTTTAGCGGCAGGGGATGAGACCCAGTACTTC. Translating gives CASSLAAGDETQYF.

This clonotype was counted many times. The gene calls are TRBV3-1 and TRBJ2-3; no clear D. The V gene's germline CDR1 is LGHDT and CDR2 YNNKEL (reference sequence). This CDR3 has 16 residues. The germline V and J ends were trimmed by 0 bases and 2 bases, with 12 bases remaining between them. CDR3 protein: CASSQDSRFITDTQYF. As DNA, the CDR3 is TGTGCCAGCAGCCAAGACAGCAGGTTTATCACAGATACGCAGTATTTT.

The gene calls are TRBV20-1 and TRBJ1-6; a weak D match, TRBD1 (6 bases). Germline assignment: CDR1 DFQATT and CDR2 SNEGSKA (reference sequence). V was cut by 2 bases and J by 5 bases, with 7 bases left in between. The CDR3 is 13 amino acids. The CDR3 bases are TGCAGTGCTAGATACAGGGATAATTCACCCCTCCACTTT. This translates into CSARYRDNSPLHF.

The gene calls are TRBV20-1 and TRBJ2-2, with TRBD2 identical over 10 bases. The CDR3 runs 15 residues. V trimming: 5 bases; J trimming: 5 bases; junction bases outside the gene matches: 8. Germline V gene data show CDR1 as DFQATT and CDR2 as SNEGSKA (reference sequence). This chain's CDR3 is CSAGSGGPATGELFF. In nucleotides, the CDR3 is TGCAGTGCTGGTAGCGGGGGGCCCGCGACCGGGGAGCTGTTTTTT.

This clonotype has a count of ten or more. The V call is TRBV6-2 or TRBV6-3, the J call TRBJ2-7; possible D gene TRBD1, 7 bases. The V end was cut by 2 bases, the J end by 5 bases, with 16 bases between. This CDR3 is 15 amino acids long. The germline gives CDR1 MNHEY, CDR2 SVGEGT. The CDR3 loop is CASSYLETGRNEQYF. The CDR3 bases are TGTGCCAGCAGTTACCTAGAGACAGGGAGGAACGAGCAGTACTTC.

This clonotype was detected a few times. The gene calls are TRBV18 and TRBJ1-1, with no clear D. Trimming pared 4 bases from V and 6 bases from J, leaving 15 bases between. The CDR3 covers 14 residues. Germline V lookup: CDR1 KGHSH, CDR2 LQKENI. CDR3 nucleotide sequence: TGTGCCAGCTCACTGGCCGCCCTGATCGCTGAAGCTTTCTTT. It codes for CASSLAALIAEAFF. The whole variable domain, remainder taken from reference TRBV18 and TRBJ1-1, is NAGVMQNPRHLVRRRGQEARLRCSPMKGHSHVYWYRQLPEEGLKFMVYLQKENIIDESGMPKERFSAEFPKEGPSILRIQQVVRGDSAAYFCASSLAALIAEAFFGQGTRLTVV.

This clonotype was picked up a small number of times. V usage is TRBV29-1 and J usage is TRBJ1-2; 9 bases match TRBD1. This CDR3 contains 14 residues. Trimming cost V 4 bases and J 6 bases; bases outside gene matches: 9. The germline V gene encodes CDR1 SQVTM and CDR2 ANQGSEA. CDR3 in amino acids: CSVGILDRGNGYTF. The CDR3 region has the DNA TGCAGCGTTGGGATTTTGGACAGGGGCAATGGCTACACCTTC.

This clonotype was found many times. The V and J genes are TRBV6-6 and TRBJ1-5, with D tentatively TRBD1 (5 bases). With 8 bases removed from V and 1 base from J, the gap between germline ends came to 15 bases. The germline V gene has CDR1 MNHNY and CDR2 SVGAGI (reference sequence). The CDR3 length is 15 residues. DNA of the CDR3: TGTGCCAGCGGGGCCGGGGCTGGCAGCAATCAGCCCCAGCATTTT. This codes for CASGAGAGSNQPQHF.

The chain couples TRBV9 to TRBJ2-1; tentative D call: TRBD2 (6 bases). Per the germline V gene, CDR1 is SGDLS and CDR2 is YYNGEE. Trimming shortened V by 4 bases and J by 5 bases, and 16 bases separated the two germline ends. CDR3 size: 15 residues. The CDR3 sequence is CASSPTVGGNNEQFF. The DNA for the CDR3 is TGTGCCAGCAGCCCGACGGTCGGGGGAAACAATGAGCAGTTCTTC.

Worth noting for this clonotype: This may arise from a read error, as a much more abundant clone is one base away. The chain joins TRBV10-3 to TRBJ1-2; 9 bases fit TRBD1. Germline CDR1 reads ENHRY; CDR2 reads SYGVKD. CDR3 length: 17 residues. This CDR3 reads CAISEFTGTGTVYGYAF. The DNA of the CDR3 is TGTGCCATCAGTGAGTTTACCGGGACAGGGACCGTCTATGGCTACGCCTTC.

This clonotype appeared many times. The chain carries TRBV20-1 and TRBJ1-2; a possible D gene is TRBD1 (6 bases). This CDR3 comprises 13 residues. Trimming left V 6 bases short and J 10 bases short, with 21 bases between. The germline gives CDR1 DFQATT, CDR2 SNEGSKA (reference sequence). In nucleotides, the CDR3 is TGCAGTGCAACGACCGGGACAAACTTGGACTACACCTTC. Its protein is CSATTGTNLDYTF.

This clonotype was recorded many times. The rearrangement uses TRBV5-1 and TRBJ2-5; D not resolved. There are 14 residues in the CDR3. Germline lookup yields CDR1 SGHRS and CDR2 YFSETQ. Trimming cost V 0 bases and J 1 base, with 7 bases left between them. The CDR3 protein is CASSLENSQETQYF. The DNA for the CDR3 is TGCGCCAGCAGCTTGGAAAATAGCCAAGAGACCCAGTACTTC.

This clonotype came up a few times. This chain connects TRBV18 to TRBJ2-5; D is unclear. V was clipped by 6 bases and J by 2 bases, with 10 bases between them. The CDR3 covers 13 residues. The germline V gene encodes CDR1 KGHSH and CDR2 LQKENI. The chain's CDR3 is CASSRPQQETQYF. The CDR3 DNA sequence: TGTGCCAGCTCCCGGCCGCAGCAAGAGACCCAGTACTTC.

The chain couples TRBV12-3 or TRBV12-4 to TRBJ2-7; maybe TRBD1 (6 bases). The CDR3 is 16 residues long. Trimming cost V 3 bases and J 2 bases, with 17 bases left between them. The CDR3 DNA is TGTGCCAGCAGTTTTCGCCCGGACAGATCGACCTACGAGCAGTACTTC. It is translated as CASSFRPDRSTYEQYF.

This clonotype was recorded many times. The chain uses TRBV3-1 and TRBJ2-5; TRBD1 agrees at 10 bases. Germline V gene data show CDR1 as LGHDT and CDR2 as YNNKEL (reference sequence). Trimming removed 3 bases from V and 5 bases from J; junction bases left unmatched: 9. The CDR3 sequence is 16 residues long. CDR3 nucleotide sequence: TGTGCCAGCAGCCACCCGGGACAGGGGTTCAGGGAGACCCAGTACTTC. This translates into CASSHPGQGFRETQYF.